The 16 T cell receptor beta chains given below trace back to one sample, sequenced in a study of Ad26.COV2.S vaccination and SARS-CoV-2 variants. The repertoire was sequenced with immunoSEQ multiplex PCR; TCRdb's copy has only in-frame clones and lacks some. The table has 180,000 or so clones, roughly 89% seen once. Sequences were derived from peripheral blood, sampled after recovery from COVID-19. Receptors were obtained from a human donor who had recovered from COVID-19.

In DNA form, the CDR3 reads TGTGCCAGCAGTTTAGGGACTAGCGGGGGGAGCACCGGGGAGCTGTTTTTT. Translated, it gives CASSLGTSGGSTGELFF. The J gene is TRBJ2-2, the V gene TRBV27; 15 nucleotides line up with TRBD2. Germline trimming cut 2 bases from V and 4 bases from J; bases unmatched to any gene: 2. Per the germline V gene, CDR1 is MNHEY and CDR2 is SMNVEV (reference sequence). This CDR3 is built from 17 residues.

The chain uses TRBV7-2 and TRBJ2-3, with D tentatively TRBD2 (5 bases). CDR3 length: 14 amino acids. Germline CDR1 and CDR2: SGHTA and FQGNSA. Trimming removed 6 bases from V and 6 bases from J, with 16 bases in between. CDR3 coding DNA: TGTGCCAGCAGTTATCGGACTGTTCGCGATACGCAGTATTTT. Translation gives CASSYRTVRDTQYF.

The chain recombines TRBV12-3 or TRBV12-4 with TRBJ1-2; possibly TRBD1 for D (6 bases). The CDR3 is 12 amino acids. Trimming took off 5 bases at V and 4 bases at J, with 8 bases between the two ends. CDR3 in amino acids: CASSRGSYGYTF. In DNA form, the CDR3 reads TGTGCCAGCAGTAGGGGGAGCTATGGCTACACCTTC.

The chain uses TRBV19 and TRBJ2-7; 7 nucleotides agree with TRBD1. Per germline, CDR1 LNHDA and CDR2 SQIVND (reference sequence). Losses at the gene ends were 5 bases for V and 7 bases for J; bases not matched to a gene: 8. This CDR3 contains 13 residues. As DNA, the CDR3 is TGTGCCAGTAGTGTCGACAGGGATGCGGAGCAGTACTTC. This translates into CASSVDRDAEQYF.

V gene TRBV5-4 combines with J gene TRBJ2-1; 10 nucleotides match TRBD2. The V segment lost 7 bases and the J segment 5 bases; nucleotides outside the gene matches: 6. CDR3 length equals 14 residues. Germline assignment: CDR1 SGHNT and CDR2 YYREEE (reference sequence). The chain's CDR3 is CASLTLAGDNEQFF. CDR3 sequence (DNA): TGTGCCAGCCTCACGCTAGCGGGGGACAATGAGCAGTTCTTC. Filled out from reference TRBV5-4 and TRBJ2-1, the complete variable domain reads ETGVTQSPTHLIKTRGQQVTLRCSSQSGHNTVSWYQQALGQGPQFIFQYYREEENGRGNFPPRFSGLQFPNYSSELNVNALELDDSALYLCASLTLAGDNEQFFGPGTRLTVL.

V usage is TRBV5-1 and J usage is TRBJ1-4; tentative D call: TRBD1 (5 bases). Germline-derived CDR1 and CDR2 are SGHRS and YFSETQ. V shed 4 bases and J shed 7 bases, with 17 bases lying between them. The CDR3 is 15 amino acids. CDR3 in DNA: TGCGCCAGCAGCCAGGATGTGGGACGTCGTGAAAAACTGTTTTTT. Protein: CASSQDVGRREKLFF. Using reference TRBV5-1 and TRBJ1-4 for the parts outside the CDR3, the full variable domain is KAGVTQTPRYLIKTRGQQVTLSCSPISGHRSVSWYQQTPGQGLQFLFEYFSETQRNKGNFPGRFSGRQFSNSRSEMNVSTLELGDSALYLCASSQDVGRREKLFFGSGTQLSVL.

The chain recombines TRBV7-9 with TRBJ1-4; D remains unclear. Germline V gene sequence: CDR1 SEHNR, CDR2 FQNEAQ (reference sequence). V shed 5 bases and J shed 5 bases, with 3 bases lying between them. The CDR3 spans 11 residues. CDR3 protein: CASSKNEKLFF. CDR3 DNA: TGTGCCAGCAGCAAGAATGAAAAACTGTTTTTT.

The rearrangement uses TRBV7-2 and TRBJ1-1; D uncertain. The germline V gene has CDR1 SGHTA and CDR2 FQGNSA. The CDR3 is 15 residues long. V was shortened by 3 bases and J by 5 bases, with 16 bases between the two germline ends. The CDR3 reads CASSFFKSMGTEAFF. DNA for the CDR3: TGTGCCAGCAGCTTTTTTAAGAGCATGGGAACTGAAGCTTTCTTT.

The rearrangement joins TRBV29-1 to TRBJ2-1; D is undetermined. The ends were cut back, 4 bases at V and 5 bases at J, with 9 bases in the middle. This CDR3 comprises 12 residues. Per the germline V gene, CDR1 is SQVTM and CDR2 is ANQGSEA. This CDR3 reads CSVGAWDNEQFF. CDR3 coding DNA: TGCAGCGTTGGTGCCTGGGACAATGAGCAGTTCTTC.

This clone is a singleton in its sample. The V and J genes are TRBV10-1 and TRBJ2-5; 7 bases align to TRBD1. The V segment lost 5 bases and the J segment 4 bases; nucleotides outside the gene matches: 7. CDR3 length: 14 residues. Per germline, CDR1 WNHNN and CDR2 SYGVQD (reference sequence). CDR3 region: CASSRDSMGETQYF. CDR3 DNA sequence: TGCGCCAGCAGTCGGGACAGTATGGGAGAGACCCAGTACTTC.

The rearrangement links TRBV7-2 to TRBJ2-5; D unresolved. Germline lookup yields CDR1 SGHTA and CDR2 FQGNSA. The CDR3 is 12 residues long. V lost 1 base, J lost 5 bases, and 5 bases lay in between. In DNA, the CDR3 is TGTGCCAGCAGCTTAGGCTTGGAGACCCAGTACTTC. Its translation is CASSLGLETQYF.

The CDR3: CASSSGGASEAFF. In nucleotides, the CDR3 is TGTGCCAGCAGCTCTGGGGGCGCCTCTGAAGCTTTCTTT. The V gene is TRBV7-3, the J gene TRBJ1-1; perhaps TRBD1 as D (6 bases). Germline V gene data show CDR1 as SGHTA and CDR2 as FQGTGA. Deletions cut 4 bases from V and 6 bases from J, with 12 bases between. This CDR3 comprises 13 residues.

This chain links TRBV5-6 with TRBJ2-1; tentative D call: TRBD1 (5 bases). This CDR3 comprises 16 residues. V lost 4 bases to trimming and J lost 1 base, with 15 bases between them. Germline lookup yields CDR1 SGHDT and CDR2 YYEEEE. As DNA, the CDR3 is TGTGCCAGCAGCCCTACAGGCTTCGGGTCCTACAATGAGCAGTTCTTC. Encoded protein: CASSPTGFGSYNEQFF.

The chain recombines TRBV27 with TRBJ2-7, with D maybe TRBD1 (5 bases). Trimming removed 3 bases from V and 3 bases from J, with 9 bases in between. Germline V lookup: CDR1 MNHEY, CDR2 SMNVEV (reference sequence). The CDR3 runs 13 residues. As DNA, the CDR3 is TGTGCCAGCAGTTTCCAGGGTGGCTACGAGCAGTACTTC. Translating it yields CASSFQGGYEQYF.

The chain is built from TRBV10-3 and TRBJ2-3, with 7 bases identical to TRBD2. Germline CDR1 and CDR2: ENHRY and SYGVKD. V dropped 4 bases and J dropped 0; count of bases not matched to a gene: 7. The CDR3 spans 16 residues. CDR3 region: CAISGRDYSSTDTQYF. CDR3 nucleotide sequence: TGTGCCATCAGTGGCCGGGACTATTCTAGCACAGATACGCAGTATTTT.

This sequence joins TRBV14 and TRBJ2-7; D is perhaps TRBD2 (5 bases). With 0 bases removed from V and 2 bases from J, the gap between germline ends came to 14 bases. This CDR3 region has 16 residues. The germline CDR1 and CDR2 sequences are SGHDN and FVKESK. The CDR3 nucleotides read TGTGCCAGCAGCCAAGAAGGAGGTCGGGTCGCCTACGAGCAGTACTTC. Amino acid sequence: CASSQEGGRVAYEQYF.